This TCR beta chain appears in the sequencing data of a study of T cell responses to AZD1222 COVID-19 vaccine. The study, taken as a whole, reports: Clonal diversity may have been underestimated, and the donors were mostly white British, with more females than males.

This clone was recorded once. The antigen is unknown. Produced via immunoSEQ multiplex PCR; TCRdb's table is partial and in-frame only. Of 120,000 or so clones listed, under 95% are singletons. Sequencing was performed on peripheral blood, taken on day 0 of AZD1222 vaccination. The receptor comes from an adult in good health.

This CDR3 is CASSSYPPNPTLYNEQFF. CDR3 coding DNA: TGTGCCAGCAGCTCATATCCCCCGAACCCAACTCTATACAATGAGCAGTTCTTC. This rearrangement joins TRBV7-3 to TRBJ2-1; D gene unclear. Germline CDR1 SGHTA, CDR2 FQGTGA. This CDR3 is built from 18 residues. The V gene lost 4 bases and the J gene lost 4 bases, with 23 bases spanning the gap.